Sequencing of this T cell receptor (beta chain) was carried out in a study of regulatory T cells in long-lasting Graves disease. This clonotype was found a few times. The germline gives CDR1 MNHEY, CDR2 SMNVEV (reference sequence). Between the trimmed V and J ends, which lost 4 bases and 0 bases, there was a span of 7 bases. The CDR3 is 14 residues long. The time point here: newly diagnosed GD, antithyroid drugs for less than 3 months. Isolated PBMC RNA provided the starting material for the TCR library. With iRepertoire HTBI primers and Arm-PCR of CDR3 regions, TCR beta libraries were built. TCRdb independently ran MiXCR on the multiplex PCR reads; one entry per CDR3 protein. The sample yields hundreds of thousands of distinct CDR3 sequences, roughly a sixth seen once. Separately, the same data were catalogued under a study of T cells in Graves' hyperthyroidism and ophthalmopathy.

The clonotype comes from a middle-aged man with Graves disease. The source material was peripheral blood mononuclear cells (PBMCs), sampled at new diagnosis, from a patient treated with antithyroid drugs. V usage is TRBV27 and J usage is TRBJ1-3; unclear D gene. This CDR3 is CASSSVYSGNTIYF. In DNA form, the CDR3 reads TGTGCCAGCAGTTCGGTCTACTCTGGAAACACCATATATTTT.